What follows are 32 T cell receptor beta chains derived from one specimen sequenced in a study of cytomegalovirus exposure and HLA in healthy donors. Primers for the PCR totalled 60 Vbeta and 13 Jbeta. Produced via immunoSEQ multiplex PCR; TCRdb's table is partial and in-frame only. The table has 90,000 to 150,000 clones, 78% seen once. Sequencing was done on a sample of PBMCs. These receptors were collected from a woman in her twenties or thirties in good health and CMV-seropositive.

This clone was seen a handful of times. The gene calls are TRBV30 and TRBJ1-2; D not certain. Germline CDR1 GTSNPN, CDR2 SVGIG (reference sequence). This CDR3 is 12 amino acids long. Trimming shortened V by 4 bases and J by 7 bases, and 13 bases separated the two germline ends. CDR3 sequence reads: CAWTPAGFGYTF. CDR3 sequence (DNA): TGTGCCTGGACCCCAGCCGGGTTTGGCTACACCTTC.

The rearrangement uses TRBV13 and TRBJ1-5; possibly TRBD1 for D (6 bases). The CDR3 length is 14 residues. The V gene lost 7 bases and the J gene lost 0 bases, with 10 bases spanning the gap. Germline assignment: CDR1 PRHDT and CDR2 FYEKMQ (reference sequence). CDR3 DNA: TGTGCCAGCACCCAGGGGTATAGCAATCAGCCCCAGCATTTT. As protein: CASTQGYSNQPQHF.

The J gene is TRBJ1-2, the V gene TRBV10-3; D not certain. The ends were cut back, 0 bases at V and 8 bases at J, with 13 bases in the middle. Germline CDR1 reads ENHRY; CDR2 reads SYGVKD. There are 14 residues in the CDR3. CDR3 sequence: CAISESLVIPGYTF. The CDR3 nucleotides are TGTGCCATCAGTGAGTCGTTAGTCATCCCGGGCTACACCTTC.

The rearrangement joins TRBV29-1 to TRBJ2-3; D gene ambiguous. This CDR3 is built from 11 residues. The V gene's germline CDR1 is SQVTM and CDR2 ANQGSEA. V lost 4 bases to trimming and J lost 2 bases, with 4 bases between them. The CDR3 is CSVGPTDTQYF. The CDR3 DNA reads as TGCAGCGTTGGGCCCACAGATACGCAGTATTTT.

This chain joins TRBV5-1 and TRBJ1-2; D perhaps matches TRBD1 (6 bases). Looked up from germline, CDR1 is SGHRS and CDR2 is YFSETQ. Trimming took off 7 bases at V and 3 bases at J, with 13 bases between the two ends. CDR3 size: 13 residues. The CDR3 sequence: CASRQGSHYGYTF. Here the CDR3 DNA reads TGCGCCAGCCGCCAGGGGTCTCACTATGGCTACACCTTC.

The chain carries TRBV30 and TRBJ1-5, with D possibly TRBD1 on 5 matching bases. The length of the CDR3 is 15 residues. Trimming took 2 bases from V and 6 from J, leaving 17 bases between them. Germline values: CDR1 GTSNPN, CDR2 SVGIG (reference sequence). The CDR3, as DNA: TGTGCCTGGAGTCCCGGCAGGGCGGGAACTCAGCCCCAGCATTTT. Protein: CAWSPGRAGTQPQHF.

The V call is TRBV13, the J call TRBJ1-4, with a weak D call TRBD1 (6 bases). V was trimmed by 6 bases and J by 5 bases, leaving 16 bases between them. The germline CDR1 and CDR2 sequences are PRHDT and FYEKMQ (reference sequence). CDR3 size: 15 residues. For the CDR3, the DNA is TGTGCCAGCAGTAAAAAGGGTGGACAGAATGAAAAACTGTTTTTT. Its translation is CASSKKGGQNEKLFF.

Here the CDR3 reads CASSSNGQGPKKSYGYTF. In nucleotides, the CDR3 is TGTGCCAGCAGCTCTAACGGACAGGGGCCTAAGAAATCCTATGGCTACACCTTC. The J gene is TRBJ1-2, the V gene TRBV28; 9 bases match TRBD1. The germline V gene has CDR1 MDHEN and CDR2 SYDVKM. CDR3 length: 18 residues. Germline trimming cut 6 bases from V and 4 bases from J; bases unmatched to any gene: 18.

This rearrangement joins TRBV29-1 to TRBJ2-1; D may be TRBD2 (5 bases). The CDR3 has 13 amino acids. The germline V and J ends were trimmed by 6 bases and 2 bases, with 11 bases remaining between them. CDR1 SQVTM and CDR2 ANQGSEA come from the germline V gene. The CDR3 bases are TGCAGCGTCGCCCGAGGGACCTACAATGAGCAGTTCTTC. This sequence encodes CSVARGTYNEQFF.

The chain recombines TRBV19 with TRBJ2-7, with TRBD2 matching over 7 bases. V was pared by 7 bases and J by 5 bases, with 17 bases of the junction left unmatched. There are 16 residues in the CDR3. Germline CDR1 is LNHDA and CDR2 is SQIVND (reference sequence). CDR3 protein: CASIHYRDWGGDEQYF. In DNA form, the CDR3 reads TGTGCCAGTATCCACTACCGGGACTGGGGGGGAGACGAGCAGTACTTC.

The V and J genes are TRBV6-1 and TRBJ2-5; 7 nucleotides match TRBD1. The CDR3 totals 16 residues. Germline CDR1 reads MNHNS; CDR2 reads SASEGT. The V segment lost 2 bases and the J segment 5 bases; nucleotides outside the gene matches: 11. CDR3 amino acids: CASSEPRTGDFETQYF. The CDR3 region has the DNA TGTGCCAGCAGTGAACCCCGGACAGGTGATTTCGAGACCCAGTACTTC.

CDR3 in DNA: TGCGCCAGCAGCTTGCCGGGGAAGGATGAGCAGTTCTTC. Translated, it gives CASSLPGKDEQFF. The rearrangement links TRBV5-1 to TRBJ2-1; perhaps TRBD2 as D (5 bases). The germline CDR1 and CDR2 sequences are SGHRS and YFSETQ. This CDR3 is built from 13 residues. V was trimmed by 1 base and J by 8 bases, leaving 10 bases between them.

With respect to this clone: The sample holds other DNA sequences that translate to the same CDR3. The chain carries TRBV6-5 and TRBJ1-6; 8 bases are shared with TRBD1. Per the germline V gene, CDR1 is MNHEY and CDR2 is SVGAGI. V shed 6 bases, J shed 13 bases, and the junction held 11 bases outside the gene matches. The CDR3 is 14 amino acids. The CDR3 DNA reads TGTGCCAGCAGCCCAGGGGGCCTTGAATCCCCCCTCCACTTT. Its protein is CASSPGGLESPLHF.

This clone has only one observation. The V gene is TRBV18, the J gene TRBJ1-1; D perhaps matches TRBD1 (6 bases). Trimming cost V 3 bases and J 7 bases, with 9 bases left between them. Germline V CDR1 and CDR2: KGHSH, LQKENI. This CDR3 contains 12 residues. CDR3 loop: CASSPQGLEAFF. DNA of the CDR3: TGTGCCAGCTCACCTCAGGGGCTTGAAGCTTTCTTT. Full variable domain (outside the CDR3, taken from reference TRBV18 and TRBJ1-1): NAGVMQNPRHLVRRRGQEARLRCSPMKGHSHVYWYRQLPEEGLKFMVYLQKENIIDESGMPKERFSAEFPKEGPSILRIQQVVRGDSAAYFCASSPQGLEAFFGQGTRLTVV.

This chain links TRBV5-1 with TRBJ1-1; D unclear. The V gene lost 3 bases and the J gene lost 4 bases, with 16 bases spanning the gap. The CDR3 consists of 15 residues. Germline CDR1 and CDR2: SGHRS and YFSETQ. As DNA, the CDR3 is TGCGCCAGCAGCTCCGCATCAGGTGCAACCACTGAAGCTTTCTTT. Translating gives CASSSASGATTEAFF.

The CDR3 loop reads CASSTRGAQNNEQFF. The DNA for the CDR3 is TGTGCCAGCAGCACCCGGGGGGCGCAAAACAATGAGCAGTTCTTC. This chain uses TRBV7-9 with TRBJ2-1; possibly TRBD2 for D (7 bases). Deletions cut 5 bases from V and 5 bases from J, with 16 bases between. CDR3 size: 15 residues. Germline V gives CDR1 SEHNR, CDR2 FQNEAQ (reference sequence).

This rearrangement joins TRBV19 to TRBJ2-5; D remains ambiguous. Germline CDR1 reads LNHDA; CDR2 reads SQIVND (reference sequence). There are 15 residues in the CDR3. Trimming took 3 bases from V and 1 from J, leaving 12 bases between them. The CDR3 region has the DNA TGTGCCAGTAGTATCACTGGTCCCCCCCAAGAGACCCAGTACTTC. Amino acids: CASSITGPPQETQYF.

The gene calls are TRBV15 and TRBJ2-3; 7 bases agree with TRBD2. The trim removed 0 bases at V and 3 bases at J, leaving 3 bases unmatched. The CDR3 extends over 15 amino acids. Germline CDR1 reads LNHNV; CDR2 reads YYDKDF (reference sequence). CDR3 loop: CATSRDGGETDTQYF. The CDR3 region has the DNA TGTGCCACCAGCAGAGATGGGGGGGAGACAGATACGCAGTATTTT.

The CDR3 sequence: CASWPGGSLYGYTF. The DNA for the CDR3 is TGCGCCAGCTGGCCAGGGGGCTCACTCTATGGCTACACCTTC. J is TRBJ1-2 and V is TRBV5-1; 8 positions match TRBD1. V lost 7 bases, J lost 4 bases, and 9 bases stayed unmatched. The CDR3 sequence is 14 residues long. Germline V gene data show CDR1 as SGHRS and CDR2 as YFSETQ.

The chain is built from TRBV30 and TRBJ2-5; TRBD2 agrees at 9 bases. After removal of 4 bases from V and 9 bases from J, the junction contained 6 bases not matched to a gene. Germline CDR1 GTSNPN, CDR2 SVGIG (reference sequence). This CDR3 region has 12 residues. CDR3 nucleotide sequence: TGTGCCTGGACTAGCGGGATCAGTGCCCAGTACTTC. Its translation: CAWTSGISAQYF.

The table lists this clone with a count of one. V is TRBV30 and J is TRBJ2-2; 10 bases align to TRBD1. From germline, CDR1 is GTSNPN and CDR2 SVGIG (reference sequence). CDR3 length: 15 residues. Trimming cost V 0 bases and J 6 bases; bases outside gene matches: 4. The CDR3 DNA is TGTGCCTGGAGTGTGTTGGGACAGGGGTCCGGGGAGCTGTTTTTT. This codes for CAWSVLGQGSGELFF.

J is TRBJ2-7 and V is TRBV2; 9 positions match TRBD1. The CDR3 sequence is 12 residues long. From germline, CDR1 is SNHLY and CDR2 FYNNEI. V shed 8 bases, J shed 7 bases, and the junction held 6 bases outside the gene matches. The CDR3 loop reads CASGGQGGEQYF. CDR3 bases: TGTGCCAGCGGGGGACAGGGAGGGGAGCAGTACTTC.

V and J are TRBV5-6 and TRBJ2-7, with a weak D call TRBD2 (5 bases). The CDR3 consists of 13 residues. V lost 2 bases to trimming and J lost 7 bases, with 13 bases between them. Germline loops: CDR1 SGHDT, CDR2 YYEEEE. The CDR3 spells CASSFPERDEQYF. The CDR3 bases are TGTGCCAGCAGCTTCCCGGAGAGGGATGAGCAGTACTTC.

The rearrangement links TRBV18 to TRBJ2-3, with 8 positions matching TRBD1. V dropped 5 bases and J dropped 2; count of bases not matched to a gene: 3. The CDR3 has 14 amino acids. CDR1 KGHSH and CDR2 LQKENI come from the germline V gene. For the CDR3, the DNA is TGTGCCAGCTCAGGACAGGGAGCCACAGATACGCAGTATTTT. This encodes CASSGQGATDTQYF.

This clone was picked up a small number of times. The chain carries TRBV27 and TRBJ2-2; D might be TRBD1 (5 bases). Germline V gene sequence: CDR1 MNHEY, CDR2 SMNVEV (reference sequence). The CDR3 totals 14 residues. Trimming shortened V by 4 bases and J by 2 bases, and 8 bases separated the two germline ends. The CDR3 nucleotides are TGTGCCAGCAGTTGGGGCCTAAACACCGGGGAGCTGTTTTTT. Protein sequence: CASSWGLNTGELFF.

The chain links TRBV7-8 to TRBJ2-3, with TRBD2 as a possible D gene (5 bases). V was trimmed by 1 base and J by 2 bases, leaving 10 bases between them. The germline V gene has CDR1 SGHVS and CDR2 FQNEAQ. This CDR3 is built from 15 residues. CDR3 sequence (DNA): TGTGCCAGCAGCTTAGTAGGCGGGTTCACAGATACGCAGTATTTT. This codes for CASSLVGGFTDTQYF.

This clone was found a few times. This sequence joins TRBV6-6 and TRBJ2-7; 8 bases match TRBD2. Germline V gene lookup returns CDR1 MNHNY and CDR2 SVGAGI (reference sequence). The V segment lost 2 bases and the J segment 2 bases; nucleotides outside the gene matches: 8. This CDR3 is 16 amino acids long. The CDR3 region has the DNA TGTGCCAGCAGTTACGGAGGCGGGGGGCTAACCTACGAGCAGTACTTC. It codes for CASSYGGGGLTYEQYF.

V usage is TRBV11-2 and J usage is TRBJ2-5; 9 nucleotides align to TRBD2. Germline V gene sequence: CDR1 SGHAT, CDR2 FQNNGV. The trim removed 4 bases at V and 2 bases at J, leaving 5 bases unmatched. The CDR3 is 15 amino acids. CDR3 protein: CASSYRLAEQETQYF. CDR3 in DNA: TGTGCCAGCAGCTACCGACTAGCGGAACAAGAGACCCAGTACTTC.

The rearrangement uses TRBV29-1 and TRBJ2-5; 14 bases agree with TRBD2. The CDR3 length is 13 residues. CDR1 is SQVTM, CDR2 ANQGSEA, per germline. The trim removed 7 bases at V and 6 bases at J, leaving 4 bases unmatched. CDR3 sequence: CSAGTSGGQTQYF. CDR3 bases: TGCAGCGCGGGGACTAGCGGGGGACAGACCCAGTACTTC.

The chain is built from TRBV29-1 and TRBJ2-4; 11 nucleotides match TRBD1. CDR3 length: 15 residues. The germline CDR1 and CDR2 sequences are SQVTM and ANQGSEA. J gave up 2 bases and V 4 bases, and 4 bases lay outside the gene matches. CDR3 residues: CSVGRTGGSKNIQYF. The CDR3 bases are TGCAGCGTTGGAAGGACAGGGGGCTCCAAAAACATTCAGTACTTC.

This chain uses TRBV28 with TRBJ2-6; 7 nucleotides agree with TRBD2. J was trimmed by 0 bases and V by 6 bases; bases with no gene match: 8. Germline loops: CDR1 MDHEN, CDR2 SYDVKM. This CDR3 spans 17 amino acids. In DNA, the CDR3 is TGTGCCAGCAGGACCGGGGGGTCGGCCTCTGGGGCCAACGTCCTGACTTTC. Protein sequence: CASRTGGSASGANVLTF.

A single count supports this clone. This chain uses TRBV7-3 with TRBJ2-7; 8 bases fit TRBD2. The CDR3 has 13 amino acids. With 5 bases clipped from V and 6 bases from J, the junction kept 6 bases outside the gene matches. Germline loops: CDR1 SGHTA, CDR2 FQGTGA. CDR3 nucleotides: TGTGCCAGCAGCCTATGGACTAGCAGCGAGCAGTACTTC. It codes for CASSLWTSSEQYF.